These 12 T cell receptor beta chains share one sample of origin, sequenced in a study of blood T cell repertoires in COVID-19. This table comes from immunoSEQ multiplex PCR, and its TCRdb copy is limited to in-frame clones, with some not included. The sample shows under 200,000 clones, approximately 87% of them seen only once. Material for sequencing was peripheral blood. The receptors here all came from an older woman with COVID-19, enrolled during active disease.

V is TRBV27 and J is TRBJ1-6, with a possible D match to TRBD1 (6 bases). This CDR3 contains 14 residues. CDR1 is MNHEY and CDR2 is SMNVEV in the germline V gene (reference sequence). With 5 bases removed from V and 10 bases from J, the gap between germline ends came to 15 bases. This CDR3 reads CASSVYRVGSPLHF. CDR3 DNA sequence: TGTGCCAGCAGTGTTTACAGGGTTGGCTCACCCCTCCACTTT.

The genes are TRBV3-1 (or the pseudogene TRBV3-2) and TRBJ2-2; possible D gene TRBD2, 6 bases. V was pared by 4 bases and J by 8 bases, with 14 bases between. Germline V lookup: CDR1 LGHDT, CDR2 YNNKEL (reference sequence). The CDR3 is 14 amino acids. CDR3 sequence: CASSPGGGAGELFF. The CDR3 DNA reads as TGTGCCAGCAGCCCAGGCGGCGGGGCTGGGGAGCTGTTTTTT.

CDR3 DNA: TGTGCCAGCTCACCAGCTTCTCCACTAGCGGCGAACACCGGGGAGCTGTTTTTT. This translates into CASSPASPLAANTGELFF. The rearrangement uses TRBV18 and TRBJ2-2; TRBD2 agrees at 8 bases. The CDR3 runs 18 residues. After removal of 2 bases from V and 0 bases from J, the junction contained 8 bases not matched to a gene. Germline V lookup: CDR1 KGHSH, CDR2 LQKENI.

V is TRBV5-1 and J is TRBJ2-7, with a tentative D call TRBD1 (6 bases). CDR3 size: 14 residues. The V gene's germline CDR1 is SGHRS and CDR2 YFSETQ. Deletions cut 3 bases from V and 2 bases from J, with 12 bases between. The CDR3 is CASSSLRDTYEQYF. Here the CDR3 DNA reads TGCGCCAGCAGCTCCCTCCGGGACACCTACGAGCAGTACTTC.

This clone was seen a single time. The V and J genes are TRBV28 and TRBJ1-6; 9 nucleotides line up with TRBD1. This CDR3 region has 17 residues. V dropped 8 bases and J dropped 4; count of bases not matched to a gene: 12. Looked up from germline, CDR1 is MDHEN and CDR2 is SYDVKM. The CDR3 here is CASGDAGTGSYNSPLHF. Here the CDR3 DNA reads TGTGCCAGCGGCGACGCGGGGACAGGGTCTTATAATTCACCCCTCCACTTT.

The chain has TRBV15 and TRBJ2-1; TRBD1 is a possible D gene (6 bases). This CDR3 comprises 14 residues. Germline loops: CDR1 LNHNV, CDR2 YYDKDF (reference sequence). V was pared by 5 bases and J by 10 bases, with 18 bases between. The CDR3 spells CATSVRDMVGEQFF. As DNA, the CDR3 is TGTGCCACCAGCGTCCGGGACATGGTGGGGGAGCAGTTCTTC.

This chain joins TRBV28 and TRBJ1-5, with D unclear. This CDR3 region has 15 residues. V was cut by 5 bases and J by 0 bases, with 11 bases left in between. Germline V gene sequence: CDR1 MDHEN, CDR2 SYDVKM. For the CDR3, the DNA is TGTGCCAGCAGTAATGCCCCACATAGCAATCAGCCCCAGCATTTT. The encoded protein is CASSNAPHSNQPQHF.

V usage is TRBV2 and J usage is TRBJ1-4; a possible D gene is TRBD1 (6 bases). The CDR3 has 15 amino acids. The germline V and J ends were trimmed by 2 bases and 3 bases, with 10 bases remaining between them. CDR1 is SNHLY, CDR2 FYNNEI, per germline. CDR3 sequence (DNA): TGTGCCAGCAGTGAACAGGGGCAAGCTAATGAAAAACTGTTTTTT. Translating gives CASSEQGQANEKLFF.

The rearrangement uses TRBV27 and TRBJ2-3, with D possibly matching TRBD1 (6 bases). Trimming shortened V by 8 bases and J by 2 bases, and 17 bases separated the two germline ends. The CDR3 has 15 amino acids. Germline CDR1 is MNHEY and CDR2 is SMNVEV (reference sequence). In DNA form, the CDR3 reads TGTGCCAGCGGACCAGACAGGAGACCCACAGATACGCAGTATTTT. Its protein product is CASGPDRRPTDTQYF.

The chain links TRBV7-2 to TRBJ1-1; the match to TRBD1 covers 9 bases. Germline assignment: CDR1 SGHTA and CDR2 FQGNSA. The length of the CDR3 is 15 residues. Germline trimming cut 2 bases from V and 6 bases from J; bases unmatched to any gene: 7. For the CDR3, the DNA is TGTGCCAGCAGCTTAACGAGGGACAGGGCCGCTGAAGCTTTCTTT. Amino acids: CASSLTRDRAAEAFF.

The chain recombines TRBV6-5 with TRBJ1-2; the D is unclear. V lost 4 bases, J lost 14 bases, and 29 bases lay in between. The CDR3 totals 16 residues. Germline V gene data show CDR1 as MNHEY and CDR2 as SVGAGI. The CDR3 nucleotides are TGTGCCAGCAGTTCCCGAGGACGACCGGCGAGGGTATTTCATACCTTC. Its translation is CASSSRGRPARVFHTF.

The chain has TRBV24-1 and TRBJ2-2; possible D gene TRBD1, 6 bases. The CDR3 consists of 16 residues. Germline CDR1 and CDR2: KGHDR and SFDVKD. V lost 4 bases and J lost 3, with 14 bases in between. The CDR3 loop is CATSDRPTGYTGELFF. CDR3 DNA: TGTGCCACCAGTGACCGACCGACAGGCTACACCGGGGAGCTGTTTTTT.